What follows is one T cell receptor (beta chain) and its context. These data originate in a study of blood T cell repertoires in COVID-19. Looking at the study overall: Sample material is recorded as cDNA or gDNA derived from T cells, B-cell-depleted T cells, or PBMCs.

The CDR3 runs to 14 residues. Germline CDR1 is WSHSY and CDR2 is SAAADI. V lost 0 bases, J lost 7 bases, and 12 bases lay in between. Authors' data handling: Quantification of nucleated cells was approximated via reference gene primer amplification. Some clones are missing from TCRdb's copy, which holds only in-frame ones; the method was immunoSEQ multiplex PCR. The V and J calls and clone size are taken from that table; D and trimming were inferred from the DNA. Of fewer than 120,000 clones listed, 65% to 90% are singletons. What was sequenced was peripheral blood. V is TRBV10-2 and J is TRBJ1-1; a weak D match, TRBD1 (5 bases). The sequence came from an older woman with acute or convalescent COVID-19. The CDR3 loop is CASSESYRRGEAFF. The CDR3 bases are TGCGCCAGCAGTGAGTCTTACAGGCGTGGTGAAGCTTTCTTT.